This is a list of T cell receptor beta chains from one sample in a study of T cell responses to AZD1222 COVID-19 vaccine. The table came from immunoSEQ multiplex PCR; TCRdb's copy has only in-frame clones and leaves some out. The sample has about 120,000 clones, 80% to 90% seen once. Here the sequenced sample was peripheral blood, taken on day 0 of AZD1222 vaccination. All receptors come from an adult in good health. Each CDR3 is given with its conserved first and last residue. The order of the fields is V gene, J gene, CDR3 protein.

v_call: TRBV6-6; j_call: TRBJ1-1; cdr3_aa: CASSPERETEAFF
v_call: TRBV7-2; j_call: TRBJ2-7; cdr3_aa: CASSLDYSTYEQYF
v_call: TRBV9; j_call: TRBJ1-6; cdr3_aa: CASSGLRGEASSYNSPLHF
v_call: TRBV5-1; j_call: TRBJ1-6; cdr3_aa: CASSPDTSNSPLHF
v_call: TRBV5-1; j_call: TRBJ2-7; cdr3_aa: CASSFWPTSGSYEQYF
v_call: TRBV25-1; j_call: TRBJ2-7; cdr3_aa: CASRAGQNHYEQYF
v_call: TRBV6-2/TRBV6-3; j_call: TRBJ2-1; cdr3_aa: CASSYPYGEQFF
v_call: TRBV7-2; j_call: TRBJ2-7; cdr3_aa: CASSAPGSPRGEQYF
v_call: TRBV3-1/TRBV3-2; j_call: TRBJ1-1; cdr3_aa: CASSQDRADTEAFF
v_call: TRBV5-1; j_call: TRBJ2-6; cdr3_aa: CASSTGTGFHSGANVLTF
v_call: TRBV3-1/TRBV3-2; j_call: TRBJ1-5; cdr3_aa: CASSPTSQGNQPQHF
v_call: TRBV30; j_call: TRBJ1-2; cdr3_aa: CAWSVRGAAGYTF
v_call: TRBV5-1; j_call: TRBJ1-3; cdr3_aa: CASSFSGYANTIYF
v_call: TRBV12-5; j_call: TRBJ1-5; cdr3_aa: CASGTDRGQPQHF
v_call: TRBV30; j_call: TRBJ2-3; cdr3_aa: CAWGRLAGGGTQYF
v_call: TRBV5-6; j_call: TRBJ2-7; cdr3_aa: CASRKRGTSYEQYF
v_call: TRBV4-2; j_call: TRBJ1-1; cdr3_aa: CASSQDGMTVWSNTEAFF
v_call: TRBV27; j_call: TRBJ2-5; cdr3_aa: CASSRTGTGTKTQYF
v_call: TRBV20-1; j_call: TRBJ2-1; cdr3_aa: CSATYNEQFF
v_call: TRBV19; j_call: TRBJ1-1; cdr3_aa: CASSSRTDFYTEAFF
v_call: TRBV29-1; j_call: TRBJ2-3; cdr3_aa: CSVAQDSTDTQYF
v_call: TRBV19; j_call: TRBJ1-2; cdr3_aa: CASSVTGPGRYTF
v_call: TRBV7-9; j_call: TRBJ2-2; cdr3_aa: CASSLVATGELFF
v_call: TRBV5-4; j_call: TRBJ1-3; cdr3_aa: CASSLWGGTVGNTIYF
v_call: TRBV4-2; j_call: TRBJ2-2; cdr3_aa: CASSQGQGRAGELFF
v_call: TRBV5-1; j_call: TRBJ1-2; cdr3_aa: CASSQNPTGNYGYTF
v_call: TRBV14; j_call: TRBJ2-7; cdr3_aa: CASSRLSYEQYF
v_call: TRBV30; j_call: TRBJ1-1; cdr3_aa: CAWSNENTEAFF